This T cell receptor (beta chain) was identified during a study of control samples from healthy donors and cancer patients. Produced via immunoSEQ multiplex PCR; TCRdb's table is partial and in-frame only. Counted here are about 120,000 clones, 75% to 90% occurring once; the ten biggest clones make up 1.1%. The germline V and J ends were trimmed by 4 bases and 1 base, with 17 bases remaining between them. The length of the CDR3 is 16 residues. The germline CDR1 and CDR2 sequences are SGHRS and YFSETQ. This sequence joins TRBV5-1 and TRBJ1-1; D perhaps matches TRBD1 (6 bases). The clonotype comes from a woman aged 50 to 65 with colorectal cancer. Sequencing was done on a sample of PBMCs. This CDR3 is CASSPPTGTTNTEAFF. The DNA of the CDR3 is TGCGCCAGCAGCCCTCCAACCGGGACAACGAACACTGAAGCTTTCTTT.